There are many counts of the clone carrying this TCR beta chain. Its antigen is unknown. The V gene end was trimmed by 5 bases and the J gene end by 7 bases; junction bases not matched to a gene: 9. The CDR3 totals 14 residues. Germline V gene lookup returns CDR1 DFQATT and CDR2 SNEGSKA (reference sequence). This entry comes from a study of blood T cells in healthy people across ages. General observations from the study: Shifts in expanded clonotypes may have been confounded by donor CMV status, which was unknown. Age brought a roughly linear fall in TCR beta diversity measured per million T cells. It was the long-lived donors that had more naive CD4+ cells and higher diversity than aged donors.

Together with a sample-barcoded 5' primer, a J-beta primer mix was included in a second PCR lasting roughly 6 to 12 cycles. The template-switch adaptor, which had 12 random nucleotides, put a tag on each cDNA molecule. TCRdb ran MiXCR on the 5' RACE reads and lists one entry per CDR3 protein. The sample consists of hundreds of thousands of distinct CDR3 sequences, about 30% of them appearing once. The TCR was taken from a woman of 80 years or more in good health. This sequence joins TRBV20-1 and TRBJ2-1, with 9 bases that match TRBD2. Sequenced input: blood. DNA of the CDR3: TGCAGTGCTGGCGGGGGGGCCCGGACGAATGAGCAGTTCTTC. It translates to CSAGGGARTNEQFF.